This TCR beta chain stems from a study of early T cells in non-severe SARS-CoV-2 infection. At the level of the study: The input, bulk RNA from unsorted whole blood, was sequenced, and chains were unpaired. Study conclusions and caveats: VDJdb matching, biased toward anti-spike CD8 responses, missed private and CD4 specificities.

The ends were cut back, 3 bases at V and 8 bases at J, with 11 bases in the middle. This CDR3 contains 13 residues. CDR1 is SNHLY, CDR2 FYNNEI, per germline. There are a few counts of this clonotype. Its specificity is not known. Unique molecular identifiers were added to individual cDNA molecules. TCRdb called the 5' RACE reads again in MiXCR, with one record for every CDR3 protein. This sample yields 97,000 or so distinct CDR3 sequences, of which roughly 13% are seen a single time; 6% to 7% belongs to the top ten. The rearrangement links TRBV2 to TRBJ2-4; weak D call: TRBD1 (5 bases). This clonotype was sampled from an adult who was a healthcare worker with PCR-confirmed SARS-CoV-2 infection or an uninfected control (not recorded which). Material for sequencing was whole blood. The CDR3 DNA follows: TGTGCCAGCAGTGAGCCCGACAGTGACATTCAGTACTTC. Translated, it gives CASSEPDSDIQYF.